Below, one TCR beta chain is given with its context. Its specificity is unknown. The data belong to a study of PD-1 blockade in classical Hodgkin lymphoma. Sequenced by immunoSEQ multiplex PCR; TCRdb stores in-frame clones only, minus some. The sample contains about 86,000 clones, around nine tenths of which appear only once. Between the trimmed V and J ends, which lost 3 bases and 3 bases, there was a span of 9 bases. This CDR3 has 13 amino acids. The germline V gene has CDR1 MNHNY and CDR2 SVGAGI (reference sequence). Findings of the study overall: Newly diagnosed patients reportedly had lower baseline TCR diversity than healthy donors. With CD4+ cells, TCR diversity rose significantly by C4D1, but not with CD8+ cells. The causes of the repertoire differences, possibly disease activity or prior therapy, remain undefined.

Patients all relapsed after autologous stem cell transplantation, and there was variation in brentuximab vedotin exposure. The gene calls are TRBV6-6 and TRBJ2-7; D is ambiguous. The starting material was peripheral blood mononuclear cells (PBMCs), obtained at baseline. This clonotype was obtained from a human donor with classical Hodgkin lymphoma. The CDR3 DNA follows: TGTGCCAGCAGTTATACAGAATTCTACGAGCAGTACTTC. Translated, it gives CASSYTEFYEQYF.